This TCR beta chain was observed in a study of Graves' ophthalmopathy and Graves' hyperthyroidism. Regarding the study as a whole: Ophthalmopathy progression was predicted with about 71% sensitivity and 72% to 80% specificity.

TCR beta CDR3 amplification used RNA transcripts. RT-PCR with HTBI primers came first, then second-round multiplex PCR. TCRdb ran MiXCR on the multiplex PCR reads and lists one entry per CDR3 protein. Of some 1.1 million distinct CDR3 sequences listed, about 35% were seen once; the top ten hold around 10%. The germline V gene encodes CDR1 ENHRY and CDR2 SYGVKD. The CDR3 extends over 13 amino acids. V was cut by 2 bases and J by 5 bases, with 9 bases left in between. In its sample, this clonotype was seen many times. What it binds is not known. A diagnosis was made from clinical symptoms together with serum thyroxine, TRAb, thyroid ultrasound and orbital computed tomography.

The clonotype comes from an adult man with Graves' hyperthyroidism. The chain recombines TRBV10-3 with TRBJ2-5, with D tentatively TRBD1 (5 bases). Input material: peripheral blood or thyroid tissue (not recorded which). The CDR3 loop reads CAISEIWGETQYF. The CDR3 region has the DNA TGTGCCATCAGTGAGATTTGGGGCGAGACCCAGTACTTC.